Shown below are 5 T cell receptor beta chains from a single sample sequenced in a study of CD8 T cells in ankylosing spondylitis. Broader study findings: Seemingly distinctive of ankylosing spondylitis blood was a TCR beta motif formed by eight highly homologous variants.

TCRdb reprocessed the 5' RACE reads via MiXCR and lists one record per CDR3 protein. The sample yields about 540,000 distinct CDR3 sequences, approximately 12% seen once. Which antigens these TCRs recognize remains unknown. The specimen was blood, either unsorted or a sorted T cell fraction (not recorded which). These receptors came from a male donor with ankylosing spondylitis.

This clonotype was counted at least ten times. This chain joins TRBV5-1 and TRBJ1-5, with 12 positions matching TRBD1. The germline gives CDR1 SGHRS, CDR2 YFSETQ. CDR3 length equals 16 residues. J was trimmed by 5 bases and V by 4 bases; bases with no gene match: 7. CDR3 region: CASSAGDRGHDQPQHF. The CDR3 DNA is TGCGCCAGCAGCGCGGGGGACAGGGGGCATGATCAGCCCCAGCATTTT.

This rearrangement joins TRBV11-2 to TRBJ2-7, with TRBD1 as a possible D gene (6 bases). CDR3 size: 13 residues. Germline values: CDR1 SGHAT, CDR2 FQNNGV. Trimming took 8 bases from V and 6 from J, leaving 17 bases between them. This CDR3 reads CASGGSPLGEQYV. Written as DNA, the CDR3 is TGTGCCAGCGGGGGCTCCCCCCTAGGCGAGCAGTACGTC.

Only a few counts were recorded for this clonotype. J is TRBJ2-1 and V is TRBV27, with D unclear. V was clipped by 0 bases and J by 5 bases, with 11 bases between them. The CDR3 is 15 residues long. Germline assignment: CDR1 MNHEY and CDR2 SMNVEV (reference sequence). The CDR3 protein is CASSLSARFDNEQFF. CDR3 DNA: TGTGCCAGCAGTTTATCGGCCAGGTTTGACAATGAGCAGTTCTTC.

The V gene is TRBV4-2, the J gene TRBJ2-2; D is possibly TRBD2 (6 bases). Germline V gene sequence: CDR1 LGHNA, CDR2 YNFKEQ. The CDR3 extends over 14 amino acids. V was shortened by 1 base and J by 6 bases, with 9 bases between the two germline ends. CDR3 nucleotide sequence: TGTGCCAGCAGCCAAGTAGCGGCACCCGGGGAGCTGTTTTTT. Encoded protein: CASSQVAAPGELFF.

This clonotype showed up many times. The gene calls are TRBV20-1 and TRBJ2-2; D possibly uses TRBD1 or TRBD2 (5 bases each). Trimming shortened V by 1 base and J by 7 bases, and 16 bases separated the two germline ends. The germline V gene has CDR1 DFQATT and CDR2 SNEGSKA (reference sequence). The CDR3 loop spans 15 amino acids. The CDR3 DNA reads as TGCAGTGCTAGAGGTCTAGGGGAGTTAGACGGGGAGCTGTTTTTT. Its translation: CSARGLGELDGELFF.